Given below is one T cell receptor beta chain in context. What it binds is not known. TCRdb processed the reads anew with MiXCR; each CDR3 protein has one entry. The data show fewer than 650,000 distinct CDR3 sequences, under 45% seen once. The data derive from a study of T cell repertoires in cytomegalovirus infection. The germline gives CDR1 SGHNT, CDR2 YYREEE (reference sequence). V lost 4 bases, J lost 3 bases, and 10 bases lay in between. The CDR3 consists of 13 residues. General observations from the study: It was HLA-C-restricted CMV-specific TCR beta clonotypes that dominated the response ex vivo.

The input for sequencing was cultured PBMCs, taken from culture after CMV antigen stimulation. The clonotype comes from a human donor in good health (CMV status not recorded). Some clones in this sample may be carry-over from other donors' samples. The gene calls are TRBV5-4 and TRBJ2-5, with a possible D match to TRBD2 (6 bases). The CDR3 nucleotides are TGTGCCAGCAGCCAGGAGGGGAAAGAGACCCAGTACTTC. Its protein is CASSQEGKETQYF.